These 15 T cell receptor beta chains were sequenced from one sample in a study of blood T cell repertoires in COVID-19. Libraries were prepared by immunoSEQ multiplex PCR; TCRdb keeps only in-frame clonotypes and omits some of them. The data contain a few hundred thousand clones, around 87% of them singletons. Source material: peripheral blood. Receptors were obtained from a woman aged 50 to 65 with acute or convalescent COVID-19.

The chain combines TRBV10-3 with TRBJ1-4, with 10 bases matching TRBD1. With V trimmed by 3 bases and J by 8 bases, 12 bases remained unmatched. The CDR3 is made up of 17 amino acids. Germline lookup yields CDR1 ENHRY and CDR2 SYGVKD. CDR3 region: CAISDRQGTGVREKLFF. The CDR3, as DNA: TGTGCCATCAGTGATCGCCAGGGGACAGGGGTAAGGGAAAAACTGTTTTTT.

The chain couples TRBV5-1 to TRBJ2-1; the match to TRBD2 covers 10 bases. The V segment lost 5 bases and the J segment 1 base; nucleotides outside the gene matches: 9. The length of the CDR3 is 17 residues. CDR1 and CDR2 from the germline V gene are SGHRS and YFSETQ. CDR3 region: CASSPGTSAQSYNEQFF. CDR3 sequence (DNA): TGCGCCAGCAGTCCCGGGACTAGCGCGCAGTCCTACAATGAGCAGTTCTTC.

This clone came up once. This rearrangement joins TRBV30 to TRBJ1-3; no reliable D call. Germline V CDR1 and CDR2: GTSNPN, SVGIG (reference sequence). The CDR3 runs to 13 residues. Deletions cut 3 bases from V and 1 base from J, with 7 bases between. The CDR3 region is CAWSGGSGNTIYF. CDR3 DNA sequence: TGTGCCTGGAGCGGCGGTTCTGGAAACACCATATATTTT.

V usage is TRBV6-1 and J usage is TRBJ1-2; a possible D gene is TRBD1 (6 bases). The germline V and J ends were trimmed by 2 bases and 5 bases, with 15 bases remaining between them. The CDR3 covers 15 residues. The germline CDR1 and CDR2 sequences are MNHNS and SASEGT. The DNA for the CDR3 is TGTGCCAGCAGTGAACCGTCGGGGGGCCTGTATGGCTACACCTTC. Its protein is CASSEPSGGLYGYTF.

The CDR3 protein is CAISEGGGDEKLFF. The DNA of the CDR3 is TGTGCCATCAGTGAGGGGGGGGGCGATGAAAAACTGTTTTTT. The chain combines TRBV10-3 with TRBJ1-4; D possibly corresponds to TRBD1 (6 bases). V lost 2 bases and J lost 6, with 10 bases in between. This CDR3 region has 14 residues. The V gene's germline CDR1 is ENHRY and CDR2 SYGVKD.

The CDR3: CASSARREGLFHEQFF. The DNA of the CDR3 is TGTGCCAGCAGCGCCCGACGGGAGGGCCTCTTCCATGAGCAGTTCTTC. The chain carries TRBV9 and TRBJ2-1; 8 bases align to TRBD2. The CDR3 runs 16 residues. J was trimmed by 8 bases and V by 3 bases; bases with no gene match: 13. Germline assignment: CDR1 SGDLS and CDR2 YYNGEE.

The chain combines TRBV27 with TRBJ2-2; TRBD1 matches at 9 bases. This CDR3 is built from 14 residues. Trimming took 6 bases from V and 6 from J; bases not matched to a gene: 5. CDR1 and CDR2 (germline): MNHEY, SMNVEV (reference sequence). CDR3 nucleotides: TGTGCCAGCAGCCAATGGGACAGGGCCGGGGAGCTGTTTTTT. It encodes CASSQWDRAGELFF.

This clone is a singleton in its sample. This rearrangement joins TRBV7-2 to TRBJ2-7; D is unresolved. Trimming pared 5 bases from V and 5 bases from J, leaving 19 bases between. This CDR3 spans 15 amino acids. The germline gives CDR1 SGHTA, CDR2 FQGNSA. The CDR3: CASSPVRRNFDEQYF. DNA of the CDR3: TGTGCCAGCAGCCCTGTGAGGCGGAACTTTGACGAGCAGTACTTC.

V and J are TRBV27 and TRBJ1-2, with unresolved D. CDR1 and CDR2 (germline): MNHEY, SMNVEV (reference sequence). The CDR3 totals 15 residues. Trimming took off 5 bases at V and 3 bases at J, with 16 bases between the two ends. The CDR3 is CASSAPRAPYYGYTF. CDR3 sequence (DNA): TGTGCCAGCAGTGCCCCGCGGGCCCCCTACTATGGCTACACCTTC.

The genes are TRBV19 and TRBJ2-7; possibly TRBD1 for D (6 bases). Looked up from germline, CDR1 is LNHDA and CDR2 is SQIVND (reference sequence). There are 11 residues in the CDR3. The V and J ends lost 3 bases and 7 bases respectively, with 7 bases between them. This CDR3 reads CASSITGEQYF. Written as DNA, the CDR3 is TGTGCCAGTAGTATTACAGGGGAGCAGTACTTC.

The chain recombines TRBV5-1 with TRBJ1-1; tentatively, D is TRBD1 (6 bases). CDR3 length: 13 amino acids. Trimming cost V 4 bases and J 7 bases, with 14 bases left between them. Germline V lookup: CDR1 SGHRS, CDR2 YFSETQ. The CDR3 DNA reads TGCGCCAGCAGCCGGCCCGACAGGCTTGAAGCTTTCTTT. It translates to CASSRPDRLEAFF.

The chain employs TRBV7-9 and TRBJ2-1; 7 bases line up with TRBD1. CDR3 length equals 14 residues. Looked up from germline, CDR1 is SEHNR and CDR2 is FQNEAQ (reference sequence). V was pared by 5 bases and J by 5 bases, with 6 bases of the junction left unmatched. The CDR3 coding sequence is TGTGCCAGCAGCCCGGGGACAGCAAACAATGAGCAGTTCTTC. It encodes CASSPGTANNEQFF.

The chain links TRBV27 to TRBJ1-5; D remains unclear. The germline CDR1 and CDR2 sequences are MNHEY and SMNVEV (reference sequence). The CDR3 is 13 amino acids. Trimming cost V 3 bases and J 4 bases, with 7 bases left between them. The CDR3 loop reads CASSFGRNQPQHF. The CDR3, as DNA: TGTGCCAGCAGTTTCGGGAGAAATCAGCCCCAGCATTTT.

This clone has a single count. This rearrangement joins TRBV6-2 or TRBV6-3 to TRBJ2-1, with 9 bases aligning to TRBD2. V lost 4 bases and J lost 3; bases outside the gene matches: 4. The length of the CDR3 is 15 residues. Germline CDR1 MNHEY, CDR2 SVGEGT. DNA of the CDR3: TGTGCCAGCAGTTCCCGGACTAGCGACTACAATGAGCAGTTCTTC. Its translation is CASSSRTSDYNEQFF.

The chain has TRBV5-1 and TRBJ1-2; TRBD1 aligns across 8 bases. The CDR3 consists of 14 residues. The V gene end was trimmed by 4 bases and the J gene end by 3 bases; junction bases not matched to a gene: 5. The germline V gene has CDR1 SGHRS and CDR2 YFSETQ. The CDR3 nucleotides read TGCGCCAGCAGCCCGGGACAGGTGGACTATGGCTACACCTTC. Translation: CASSPGQVDYGYTF. The full variable domain, its missing parts supplied by reference TRBV5-1 and TRBJ1-2, is KAGVTQTPRYLIKTRGQQVTLSCSPISGHRSVSWYQQTPGQGLQFLFEYFSETQRNKGNFPGRFSGRQFSNSRSEMNVSTLELGDSALYLCASSPGQVDYGYTFGSGTRLTVV.